What follows are 14 T cell receptor beta chains derived from one specimen sequenced in a study of beta chain features in type 1 diabetes. Study-level results: Type 1 diabetes patients had moderately but significantly shorter TCRB CDR3s in all four CD4+ subsets.

The antigens these receptors bind are not known. Isolated RNA was reverse transcribed in full, so expressed TCRB transcripts were sequenced. TCRdb keeps only in-frame clones here, not all; method: immunoSEQ multiplex PCR. Here the sample spans 250,000 or so clones, approximately 15% being singletons. The sample comprised naive CD4+ T cells from blood. The receptors here all came from a man aged 30 to 39 with type 1 diabetes.

The gene calls are TRBV5-1 and TRBJ1-2; 9 positions agree with TRBD1. V was pared by 0 bases and J by 4 bases, with 4 bases of the junction left unmatched. The CDR3 spans 15 residues. In germline, CDR1 is SGHRS, CDR2 YFSETQ. Written as DNA, the CDR3 is TGCGCCAGCAGCTTGGATGGACAGGGGCCCTATGGCTACACCTTC. It translates to CASSLDGQGPYGYTF.

This clone has more than one count but fewer than ten. V gene TRBV6-6 combines with J gene TRBJ1-2; tentative D call: TRBD1 (5 bases). Germline CDR1 and CDR2: MNHNY and SVGAGI (reference sequence). V lost 4 bases, J lost 2 bases, and 11 bases lay in between. There are 14 residues in the CDR3. CDR3 in amino acids: CASSSGNRNYGYTF. CDR3 coding DNA: TGTGCCAGCAGTTCAGGGAATCGGAACTATGGCTACACCTTC.

This rearrangement joins TRBV10-2 to TRBJ2-5, with D possibly matching TRBD1 (5 bases). The germline V and J ends were trimmed by 5 bases and 2 bases, with 6 bases remaining between them. There are 12 residues in the CDR3. CDR1 and CDR2 from the germline V gene are WSHSY and SAAADI. Here the CDR3 reads CASSRQQETQYF. DNA of the CDR3: TGCGCCAGCAGTAGACAGCAAGAGACCCAGTACTTC.

The chain joins TRBV6-5 to TRBJ2-1; TRBD2 aligns across 10 bases. The V gene end was trimmed by 0 bases and the J gene end by 16 bases; junction bases not matched to a gene: 12. Germline V CDR1 and CDR2: MNHEY, SVGAGI. This CDR3 contains 15 residues. The chain's CDR3 is CASSYSTSGDFSRFF. The CDR3 coding sequence is TGTGCCAGCAGTTACTCAACTAGCGGGGACTTCAGCCGCTTCTTC.

This chain links TRBV7-2 with TRBJ1-5; weak D call: TRBD1 (5 bases). CDR1 and CDR2 from the germline V gene are SGHTA and FQGNSA. Trimming took off 1 base at V and 6 bases at J, with 13 bases between the two ends. The CDR3 length is 15 residues. CDR3 nucleotide sequence: TGTGCCAGCAGCTTAGAGGGTGGAGGGGTTCAGCCCCAGCATTTT. It codes for CASSLEGGGVQPQHF.

The chain combines TRBV7-8 with TRBJ2-5; 7 nucleotides align to TRBD1. Germline lookup yields CDR1 SGHVS and CDR2 FQNEAQ. The J segment lost 1 base and the V segment lost 5 bases, leaving 7 bases of the junction unmatched. This CDR3 comprises 15 residues. The CDR3 loop is CASSPAGGTQETQYF. CDR3 nucleotide sequence: TGTGCCAGCAGCCCGGCAGGGGGTACCCAAGAGACCCAGTACTTC.

This CDR3 reads CASSLGQGAKKNSPLHF. CDR3 DNA: TGTGCCAGCAGTTTAGGACAGGGGGCCAAAAAGAATTCACCCCTCCACTTT. This chain joins TRBV27 and TRBJ1-6, with 11 positions matching TRBD1. After removal of 2 bases from V and 7 bases from J, the junction contained 7 bases not matched to a gene. The germline V gene encodes CDR1 MNHEY and CDR2 SMNVEV (reference sequence). This CDR3 is built from 17 residues.

This clone has only a few counts. The rearrangement joins TRBV28 to TRBJ2-1; 8 nucleotides align to TRBD2. V lost 5 bases to trimming and J lost 5 bases; unmatched junction nucleotides: 17. The germline gives CDR1 MDHEN, CDR2 SYDVKM. This CDR3 has 18 residues. As DNA, the CDR3 is TGTGCCAGCAGTGTCACCCTCCCACTAGCGGATACCCACAATGAGCAGTTCTTC. It codes for CASSVTLPLADTHNEQFF.

The chain uses TRBV29-1 and TRBJ2-7; 10 nucleotides agree with TRBD1. Germline trimming cut 4 bases from V and 7 bases from J; bases unmatched to any gene: 7. The CDR3 consists of 13 residues. Germline values: CDR1 SQVTM, CDR2 ANQGSEA. CDR3 DNA sequence: TGCAGCGTTGGAGACAGGGGGCTAGGGGAGCAGTACTTC. Translating it yields CSVGDRGLGEQYF.

The chain links TRBV30 to TRBJ1-4; 11 bases line up with TRBD1. The CDR3 contains 15 residues. V shed 3 bases and J 7 bases; nucleotides not matched to a gene: 7. The V gene's germline CDR1 is GTSNPN and CDR2 SVGIG (reference sequence). DNA of the CDR3: TGTGCCTGGAGCCTTGGGGGACAGGGGGGTGAAAAACTGTTTTTT. Protein sequence: CAWSLGGQGGEKLFF.

CDR3 coding DNA: TGCGCCAGCAGGCTACAGGGGGCCAGGGAGCAGTACTTC. This sequence encodes CASRLQGAREQYF. The V call is TRBV5-1, the J call TRBJ2-7, with 9 bases fitting TRBD1. Losses at the gene ends were 5 bases for V and 7 bases for J; bases not matched to a gene: 7. Per germline, CDR1 SGHRS and CDR2 YFSETQ. The CDR3 totals 13 residues.

This rearrangement joins TRBV25-1 to TRBJ1-1; possibly TRBD1 for D (5 bases). The CDR3 length is 13 residues. Per the germline V gene, CDR1 is MGHDK and CDR2 is SYGVNS. V dropped 6 bases and J dropped 5 bases, with 13 bases sitting between them. The CDR3 loop reads CASSLGGGTEAFF. The CDR3 nucleotides read TGTGCCAGCAGCCTCGGGGGGGGGACTGAAGCTTTCTTT.

The CDR3 protein is CASSEAGRGGTLSGANVLTF. In DNA, the CDR3 is TGTGCCAGCAGTGAAGCAGGGCGTGGGGGGACGCTTTCTGGGGCCAACGTCCTGACTTTC. V is TRBV2 and J is TRBJ2-6; D is possibly TRBD2 (6 bases). The CDR3 runs 20 residues. V was clipped by 0 bases and J by 1 base, with 19 bases between them. The germline V gene has CDR1 SNHLY and CDR2 FYNNEI.

The gene calls are TRBV5-4 and TRBJ2-7, with D maybe TRBD1 (5 bases). Trimming took off 3 bases at V and 0 bases at J, with 7 bases between the two ends. Germline loops: CDR1 SGHNT, CDR2 YYREEE (reference sequence). CDR3 size: 13 residues. The CDR3 nucleotides are TGTGCCAGCAGCTCCAGGGTCTCCTACGAGCAGTACTTC. Protein sequence: CASSSRVSYEQYF.